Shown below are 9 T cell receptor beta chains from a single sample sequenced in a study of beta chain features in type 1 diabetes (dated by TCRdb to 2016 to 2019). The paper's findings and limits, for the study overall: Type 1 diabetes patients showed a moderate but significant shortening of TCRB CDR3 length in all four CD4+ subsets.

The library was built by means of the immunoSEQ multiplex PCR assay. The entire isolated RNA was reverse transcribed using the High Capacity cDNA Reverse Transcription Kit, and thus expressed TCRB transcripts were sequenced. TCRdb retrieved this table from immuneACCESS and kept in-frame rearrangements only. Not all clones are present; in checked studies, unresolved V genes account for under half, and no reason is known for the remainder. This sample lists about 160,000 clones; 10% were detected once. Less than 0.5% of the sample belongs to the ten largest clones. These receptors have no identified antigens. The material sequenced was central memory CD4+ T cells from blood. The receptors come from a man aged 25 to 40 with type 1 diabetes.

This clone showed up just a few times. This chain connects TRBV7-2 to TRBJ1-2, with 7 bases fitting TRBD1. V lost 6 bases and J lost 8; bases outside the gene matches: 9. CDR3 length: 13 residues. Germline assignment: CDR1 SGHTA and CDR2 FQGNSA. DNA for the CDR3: TGTGCCAGCAGACGACAGGGTGTCGAAGGCTACACCTTC. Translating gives CASRRQGVEGYTF.

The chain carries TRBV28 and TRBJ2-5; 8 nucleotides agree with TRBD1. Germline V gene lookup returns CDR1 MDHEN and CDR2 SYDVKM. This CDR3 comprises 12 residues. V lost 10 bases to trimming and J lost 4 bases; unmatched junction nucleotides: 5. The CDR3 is CATSDRAETQYF. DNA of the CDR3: TGTGCCACCTCGGACAGGGCAGAGACCCAGTACTTC.

DNA for the CDR3: TGTGCCTGGAGTCGGGACAGGGTAGGGGGAAATGAGCAGTTCTTC. It yields the protein CAWSRDRVGGNEQFF. The V and J genes are TRBV30 and TRBJ2-1; 9 bases match TRBD1. V lost 2 bases and J lost 7; bases outside the gene matches: 9. CDR3 length: 15 amino acids. In germline, CDR1 is GTSNPN, CDR2 SVGIG (reference sequence).

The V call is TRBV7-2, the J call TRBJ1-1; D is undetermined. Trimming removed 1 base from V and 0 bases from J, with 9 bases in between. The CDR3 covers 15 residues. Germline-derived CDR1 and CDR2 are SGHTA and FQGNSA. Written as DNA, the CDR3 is TGTGCCAGCAGCTTAGGTGCCGGGATGAACACTGAAGCTTTCTTT. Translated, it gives CASSLGAGMNTEAFF.

CDR3 sequence reads: CASSVGTGGGYTF. DNA for the CDR3: TGTGCCAGCAGCGTCGGGACAGGAGGAGGCTACACCTTC. The V and J genes are TRBV7-9 and TRBJ1-2; 8 bases are shared with TRBD1. The CDR3 is 13 residues long. Germline CDR1 is SEHNR and CDR2 is FQNEAQ (reference sequence). With V trimmed by 5 bases and J by 8 bases, 7 bases remained unmatched.

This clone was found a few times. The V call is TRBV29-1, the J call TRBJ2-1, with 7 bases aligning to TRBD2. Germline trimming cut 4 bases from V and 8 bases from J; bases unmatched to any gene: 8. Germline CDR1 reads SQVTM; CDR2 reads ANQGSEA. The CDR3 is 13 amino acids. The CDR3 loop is CSVGGGGHYEQFF. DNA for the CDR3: TGCAGCGTTGGGGGGGGAGGGCACTATGAGCAGTTCTTC.

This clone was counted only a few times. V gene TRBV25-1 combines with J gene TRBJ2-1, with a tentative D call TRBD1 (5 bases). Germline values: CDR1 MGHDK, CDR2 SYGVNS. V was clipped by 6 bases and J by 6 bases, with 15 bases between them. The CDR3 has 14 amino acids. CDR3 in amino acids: CASRADLGPNEQFF. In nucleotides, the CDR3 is TGTGCCAGCAGGGCGGATCTGGGGCCCAATGAGCAGTTCTTC.

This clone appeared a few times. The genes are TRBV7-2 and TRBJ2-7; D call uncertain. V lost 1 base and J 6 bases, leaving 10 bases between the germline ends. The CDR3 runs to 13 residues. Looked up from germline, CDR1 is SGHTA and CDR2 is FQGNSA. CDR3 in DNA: TGTGCCAGCAGCTTAGGTTATCAGTCCGAGCAGTACTTC. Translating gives CASSLGYQSEQYF.

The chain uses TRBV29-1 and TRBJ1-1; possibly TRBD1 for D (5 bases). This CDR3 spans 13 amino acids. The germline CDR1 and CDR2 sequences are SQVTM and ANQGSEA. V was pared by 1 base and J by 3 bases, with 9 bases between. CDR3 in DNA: TGCAGCGTTGAAGTTTCCAGGGACACTGAAGCTTTCTTT. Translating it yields CSVEVSRDTEAFF.